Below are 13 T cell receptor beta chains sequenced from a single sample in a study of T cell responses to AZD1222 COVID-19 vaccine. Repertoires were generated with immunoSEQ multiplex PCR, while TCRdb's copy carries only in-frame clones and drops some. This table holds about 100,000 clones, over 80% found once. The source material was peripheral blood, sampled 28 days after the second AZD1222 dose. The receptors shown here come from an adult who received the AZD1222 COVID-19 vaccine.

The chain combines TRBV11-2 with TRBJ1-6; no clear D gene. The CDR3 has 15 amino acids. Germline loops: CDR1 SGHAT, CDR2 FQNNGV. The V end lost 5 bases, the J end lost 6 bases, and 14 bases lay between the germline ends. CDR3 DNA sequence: TGTGCCAGCAGCCCCGGGGTCTACTCTAATTCACCCCTCCACTTT. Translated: CASSPGVYSNSPLHF. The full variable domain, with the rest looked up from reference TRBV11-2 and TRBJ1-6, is EAGVAQSPRYKIIEKRQSVAFWCNPISGHATLYWYQQILGQGPKLLIQFQNNGVVDDSQLPKDRFSAERLKGVDSTLKIQPAKLEDSAVYLCASSPGVYSNSPLHFGNGTRLTVT.

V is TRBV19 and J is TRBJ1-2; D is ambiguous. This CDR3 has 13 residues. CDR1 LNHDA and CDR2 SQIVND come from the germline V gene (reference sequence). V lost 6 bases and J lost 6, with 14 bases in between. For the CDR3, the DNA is TGTGCCAGTAGAAACCTCGGGATAGATGGCTACACCTTC. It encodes CASRNLGIDGYTF.

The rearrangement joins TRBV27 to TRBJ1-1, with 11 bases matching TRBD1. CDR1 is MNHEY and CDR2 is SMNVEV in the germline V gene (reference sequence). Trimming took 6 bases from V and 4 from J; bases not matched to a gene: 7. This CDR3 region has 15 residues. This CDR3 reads CASSFYGTGGTEAFF. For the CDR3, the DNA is TGTGCCAGCAGCTTCTACGGGACAGGGGGCACTGAAGCTTTCTTT.

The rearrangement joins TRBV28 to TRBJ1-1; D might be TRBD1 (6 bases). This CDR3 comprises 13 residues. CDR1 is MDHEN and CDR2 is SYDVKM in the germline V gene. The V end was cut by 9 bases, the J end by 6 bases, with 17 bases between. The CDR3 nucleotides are TGTGCCAGTAGGGGGATCTTAATCGCTGAAGCTTTCTTT. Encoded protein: CASRGILIAEAFF.

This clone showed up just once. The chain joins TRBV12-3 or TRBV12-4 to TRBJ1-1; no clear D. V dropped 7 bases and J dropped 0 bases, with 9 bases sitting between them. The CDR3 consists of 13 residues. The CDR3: CASKLVVNTEAFF. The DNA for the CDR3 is TGTGCCAGCAAACTAGTGGTGAACACTGAAGCTTTCTTT.

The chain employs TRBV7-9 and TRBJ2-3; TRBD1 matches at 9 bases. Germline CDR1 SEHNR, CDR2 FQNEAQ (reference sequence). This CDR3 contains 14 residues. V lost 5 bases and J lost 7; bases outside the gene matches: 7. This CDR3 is CASSPGQGQNTQYF. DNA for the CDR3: TGTGCCAGCAGCCCCGGACAGGGGCAAAATACGCAGTATTTT.

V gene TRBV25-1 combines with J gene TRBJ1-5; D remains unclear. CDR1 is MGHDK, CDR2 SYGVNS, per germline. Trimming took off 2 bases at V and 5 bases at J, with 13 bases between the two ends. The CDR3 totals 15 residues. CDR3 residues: CASSEAGAGYQPQHF. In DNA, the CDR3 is TGTGCCAGCAGTGAAGCAGGCGCGGGGTATCAGCCCCAGCATTTT.

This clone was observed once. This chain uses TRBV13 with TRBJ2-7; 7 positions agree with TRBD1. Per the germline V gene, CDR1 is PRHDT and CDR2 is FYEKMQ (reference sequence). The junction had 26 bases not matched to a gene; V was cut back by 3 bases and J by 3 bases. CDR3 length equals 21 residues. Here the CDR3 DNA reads TGTGCCAGCAGCTTTAGGGGTACCGGGACAGAATTTAGGGGCAAGGTCTACGAGCAGTACTTC. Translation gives CASSFRGTGTEFRGKVYEQYF. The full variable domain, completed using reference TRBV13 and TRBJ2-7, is AAGVIQSPRHLIKEKRETATLKCYPIPRHDTVYWYQQGPGQDPQFLISFYEKMQSDKGSIPDRFSAQQFSDYHSELNMSSLELGDSALYFCASSFRGTGTEFRGKVYEQYFGPGTRLTVT.

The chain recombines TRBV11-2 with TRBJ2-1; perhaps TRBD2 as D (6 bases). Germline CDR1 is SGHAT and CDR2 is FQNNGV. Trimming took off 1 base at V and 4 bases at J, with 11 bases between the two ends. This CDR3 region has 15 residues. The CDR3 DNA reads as TGTGCCAGCAGCTTAGTTAGCGGAGCATACAATGAGCAGTTCTTC. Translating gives CASSLVSGAYNEQFF.

This chain's CDR3 is CASSGDRGHTNEKLFF. CDR3 coding DNA: TGTGCCAGCAGCGGGGACAGGGGGCACACTAATGAAAAACTGTTTTTT. The chain joins TRBV5-6 to TRBJ1-4; 12 bases fit TRBD1. Germline values: CDR1 SGHDT, CDR2 YYEEEE. With 4 bases clipped from V and 2 bases from J, the junction kept 3 bases outside the gene matches. The CDR3 contains 16 residues. Drawing the rest from reference TRBV5-6 and TRBJ1-4, the complete variable domain is DAGVTQSPTHLIKTRGQQVTLRCSPKSGHDTVSWYQQALGQGPQFIFQYYEEEERQRGNFPDRFSGHQFPNYSSELNVNALLLGDSALYLCASSGDRGHTNEKLFFGSGTQLSVL.

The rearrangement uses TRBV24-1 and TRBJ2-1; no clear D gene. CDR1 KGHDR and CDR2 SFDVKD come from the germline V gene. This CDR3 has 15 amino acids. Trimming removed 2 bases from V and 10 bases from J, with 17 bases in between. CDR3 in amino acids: CATSDSGRSQLEQFF. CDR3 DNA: TGTGCCACCAGTGATTCTGGTCGGTCCCAGTTGGAGCAGTTCTTC.

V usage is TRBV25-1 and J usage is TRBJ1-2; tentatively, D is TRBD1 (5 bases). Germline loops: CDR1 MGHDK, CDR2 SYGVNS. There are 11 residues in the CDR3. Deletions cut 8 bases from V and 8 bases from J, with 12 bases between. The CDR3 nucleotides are TGTGCCAGCGGAGGGGTGATCGGCTACACCTTC. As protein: CASGGVIGYTF.

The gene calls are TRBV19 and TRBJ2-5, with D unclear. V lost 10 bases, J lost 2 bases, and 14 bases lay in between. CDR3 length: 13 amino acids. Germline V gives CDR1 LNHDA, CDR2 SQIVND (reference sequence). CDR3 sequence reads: CATSPLGQETQYF. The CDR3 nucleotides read TGTGCCACCAGCCCCCTCGGGCAAGAGACCCAGTACTTC.